This T cell receptor beta chain was sequenced during a study of shared clonotypes between healthy human individuals. Study-wide context: Each donor's CD4 naive and CD4 memory cells filled three plates apiece, CD8 naive two, and CD8 memory one.

The method was immunoSEQ multiplex PCR; TCRdb's version includes in-frame clones alone and lacks a portion of them. The sample includes some 2.4 million clones, over 85% of them seen just once. The CDR3 spans 15 residues. Germline CDR1 and CDR2: MDHEN and SYDVKM. V was clipped by 4 bases and J by 0 bases; unmatched bases: 3. Study-wide results and caveats: The study found about 4.6% of naive CD4 clonotypes shared across a handful of donors. In general, naive subsets displayed greater estimated richness than memory subsets did.

Of note for this clone: What it binds is unknown.

The receptor comes from a man younger than 35 in good health. Some clones in this sample may be carry-over from other donors' samples. The V call is TRBV28, the J call TRBJ2-3; 8 bases are shared with TRBD1. The sample was naive CD4+ T cells from PBMCs. Subset in this sample: CD45RA+ positively selected. The CDR3 nucleotides are TGTGCCAGCAGTTCCGACAGGGGTAGCACAGATACGCAGTATTTT. It specifies CASSSDRGSTDTQYF.